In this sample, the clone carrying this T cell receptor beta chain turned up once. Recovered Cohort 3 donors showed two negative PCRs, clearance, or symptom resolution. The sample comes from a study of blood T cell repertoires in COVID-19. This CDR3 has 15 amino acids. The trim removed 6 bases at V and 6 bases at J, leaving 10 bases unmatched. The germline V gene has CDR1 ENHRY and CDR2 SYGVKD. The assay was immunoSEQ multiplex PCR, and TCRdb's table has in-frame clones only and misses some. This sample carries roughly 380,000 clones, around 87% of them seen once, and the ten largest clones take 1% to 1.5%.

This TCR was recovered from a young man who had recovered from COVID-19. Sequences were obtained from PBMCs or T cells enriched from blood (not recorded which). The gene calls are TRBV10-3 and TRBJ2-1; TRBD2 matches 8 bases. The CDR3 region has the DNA TGTGCCATCAGACAATCCGGGGGGGCCCTCAATGAGCAGTTCTTC. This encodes CAIRQSGGALNEQFF.